This T cell receptor (beta chain) was sequenced for a study of tumor-infiltrating lymphocytes in localized non-small cell lung cancer. General study findings and limits: TCR sequencing covered a subset of patients with enough tissue. Technical variation could not be separated from intratumor heterogeneity here.

CDR1 MDHEN and CDR2 SYDVKM come from the germline V gene. The CDR3 is 14 amino acids. Between the trimmed V and J ends, which lost 1 base and 3 bases, there was a span of 9 bases. Generated by immunoSEQ multiplex PCR, the TCRdb table keeps only in-frame clones and is missing some. The table records fewer than 15,000 clones, about 67% of them present only once. As regards this clone: The antigen is unknown.

The TCR originated in a human donor with non-small cell lung cancer. V and J are TRBV28 and TRBJ1-1; perhaps TRBD1 as D (6 bases). Sequencing was performed on uninvolved lung tissue not adjacent to the tumor. CDR3 DNA: TGTGCCAGCAGTTTATCTCCAGGGGACACTGAAGCTTTCTTT. This gives the protein CASSLSPGDTEAFF.